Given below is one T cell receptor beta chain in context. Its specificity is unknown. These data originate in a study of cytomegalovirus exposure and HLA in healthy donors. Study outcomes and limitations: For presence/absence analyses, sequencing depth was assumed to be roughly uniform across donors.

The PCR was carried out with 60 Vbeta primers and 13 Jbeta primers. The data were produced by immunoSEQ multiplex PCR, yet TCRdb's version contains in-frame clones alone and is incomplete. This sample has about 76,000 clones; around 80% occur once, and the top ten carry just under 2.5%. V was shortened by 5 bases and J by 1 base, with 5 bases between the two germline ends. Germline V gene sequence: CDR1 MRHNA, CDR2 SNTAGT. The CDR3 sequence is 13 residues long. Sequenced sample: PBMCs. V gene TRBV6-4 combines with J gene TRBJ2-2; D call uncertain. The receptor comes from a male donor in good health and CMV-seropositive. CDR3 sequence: CASSRQNTGELFF. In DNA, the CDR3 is TGTGCCAGCAGTCGACAGAACACCGGGGAGCTGTTTTTT.